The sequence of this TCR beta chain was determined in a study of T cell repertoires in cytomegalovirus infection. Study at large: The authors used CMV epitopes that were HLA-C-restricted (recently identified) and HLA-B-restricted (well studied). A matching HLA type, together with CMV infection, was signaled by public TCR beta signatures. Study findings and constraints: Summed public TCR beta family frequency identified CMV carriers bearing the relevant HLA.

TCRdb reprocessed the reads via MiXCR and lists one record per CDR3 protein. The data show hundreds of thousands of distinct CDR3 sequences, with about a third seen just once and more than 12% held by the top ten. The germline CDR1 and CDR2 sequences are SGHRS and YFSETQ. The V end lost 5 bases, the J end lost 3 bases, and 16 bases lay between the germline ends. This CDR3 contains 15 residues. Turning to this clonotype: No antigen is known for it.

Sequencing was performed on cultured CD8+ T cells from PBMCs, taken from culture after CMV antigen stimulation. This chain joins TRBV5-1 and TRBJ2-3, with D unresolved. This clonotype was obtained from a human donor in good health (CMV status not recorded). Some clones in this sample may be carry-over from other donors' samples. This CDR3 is CASRLPREGTDTQYF. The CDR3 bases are TGCGCCAGCAGGCTACCTAGGGAAGGGACAGATACGCAGTATTTT.